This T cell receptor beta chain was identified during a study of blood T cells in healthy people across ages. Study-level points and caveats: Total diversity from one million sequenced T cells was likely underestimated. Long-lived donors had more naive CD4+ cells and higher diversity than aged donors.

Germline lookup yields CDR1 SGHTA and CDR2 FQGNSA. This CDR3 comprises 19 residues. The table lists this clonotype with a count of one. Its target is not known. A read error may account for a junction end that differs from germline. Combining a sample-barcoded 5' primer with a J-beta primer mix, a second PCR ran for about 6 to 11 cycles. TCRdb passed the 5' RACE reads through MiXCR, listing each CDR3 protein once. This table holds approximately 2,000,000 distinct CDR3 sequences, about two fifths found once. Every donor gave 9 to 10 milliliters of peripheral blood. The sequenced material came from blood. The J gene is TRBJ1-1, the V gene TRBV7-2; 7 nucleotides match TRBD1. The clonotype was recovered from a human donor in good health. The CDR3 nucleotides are TGTGCCGGCAGCCCGAGGGGGCGTGGACTCCGGAGTGGGAACACTGAAGCTTTCTTT. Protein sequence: CAGSPRGRGLRSGNTEAFF.